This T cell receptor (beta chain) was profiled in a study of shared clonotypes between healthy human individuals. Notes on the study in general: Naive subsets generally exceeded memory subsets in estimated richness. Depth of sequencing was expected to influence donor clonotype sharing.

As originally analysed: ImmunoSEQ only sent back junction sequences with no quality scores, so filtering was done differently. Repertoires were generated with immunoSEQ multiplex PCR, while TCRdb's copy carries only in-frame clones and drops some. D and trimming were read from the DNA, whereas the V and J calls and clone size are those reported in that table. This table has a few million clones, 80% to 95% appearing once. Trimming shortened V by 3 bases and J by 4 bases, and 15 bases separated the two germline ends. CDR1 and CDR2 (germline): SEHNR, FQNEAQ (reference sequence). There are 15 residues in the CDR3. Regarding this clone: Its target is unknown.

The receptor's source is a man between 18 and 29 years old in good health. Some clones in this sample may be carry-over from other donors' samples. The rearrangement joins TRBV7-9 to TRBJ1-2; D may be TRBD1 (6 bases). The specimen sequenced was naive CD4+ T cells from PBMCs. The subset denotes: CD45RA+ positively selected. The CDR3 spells CASSLDSSWRYGYTF. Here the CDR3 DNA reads TGTGCCAGCAGCTTGGACAGTTCTTGGCGCTATGGCTACACCTTC.